The rows below give T cell receptor beta chains drawn from one sample of a study of naive and memory T cell subsets. One entry per CDR3 protein results from TCRdb running MiXCR on the 5' RACE reads. The data hold about 62,000 distinct CDR3 sequences, with 8% observed a single time. These TCRs come from a female donor in good health. The CDR3 runs from the conserved cysteine through the conserved F or W. A D gene is named only where the DNA matches it firmly. Size is omitted from some rows. Given values are once, few, many or a class for expanded clones.

cdr3_nt cdr3_aa v_call clone_size d_call j_call
TGCAGTGCTAGAGAACTCAAACGAGGGACTAGCGGGAGTTACAATGAGCAGTTCTTC CSARELKRGTSGSYNEQFF TRBV20-1 many TRBD2 TRBJ2-1
TGCAGTGCTAGAATCCCGCTAGCTTCCCACAATGAGCAGTTCTTC CSARIPLASHNEQFF TRBV20-1 NA NA TRBJ2-1
TGCGCCAGCAGCTTAGAGGGACGGGTTAACACTGAAGCTTTCTTT CASSLEGRVNTEAFF TRBV5-1 NA NA TRBJ1-1
TGTGCCAGCAGTGACCCGCCCGACGGAGTAGATACGCAGTATTTT CASSDPPDGVDTQYF TRBV6-4 many NA TRBJ2-3
TGCAGTGCTGAACGGGACAGGAGGGCCGGGGAGCTGTTTTTT CSAERDRRAGELFF TRBV20-1 many TRBD1 TRBJ2-2
TGTGCCAGCAGTCCCCGGGACACCCTCGGGAATGAGCAGTTCTTC CASSPRDTLGNEQFF TRBV12-3/TRBV12-4 many NA TRBJ2-1
TGTGCCAGCAGCCAAGAGAGGCCGGACAATGAGCAGTTCTTC CASSQERPDNEQFF TRBV4-2 many NA TRBJ2-1
TGTGCCAGCAGACCCTCCAGATTGAAAAACATTCAGTACTTC CASRPSRLKNIQYF TRBV6-2/TRBV6-3 NA NA TRBJ2-4
TGTGCCAGCAGCTTCGCCTGGACATCCCGCACAGATACGCAGTATTTT CASSFAWTSRTDTQYF TRBV11-3 few NA TRBJ2-3
TGTGCCACCAGTGATTTGAGCGACACCGGGGAGCTGTTTTTT CATSDLSDTGELFF TRBV24-1 few NA TRBJ2-2
TGTGCCAGCAGTGAACCGGGACTAGCGGGAGAGGGATCCTACAATGAGCAGTTCTTC CASSEPGLAGEGSYNEQFF TRBV28 many TRBD2 TRBJ2-1
TGCAGCGTTAACAACCAGAACACTGAAGCTTTCTTT CSVNNQNTEAFF TRBV29-1 many NA TRBJ1-1
TGTGCCAGCAGTTTAATCGCAAGTCAGAGCCAAGAGACCCAGTACTTC CASSLIASQSQETQYF TRBV28 NA NA TRBJ2-5
TGTGCCAGCAGTACCAAGAGACAGGGGATACAGCCCCAGCATTTT CASSTKRQGIQPQHF TRBV28 many TRBD1 TRBJ1-5
TGTGCCTGGAACCCCGGGACGGCGTCCTACGAGCAGTACTTC CAWNPGTASYEQYF TRBV30 few NA TRBJ2-7
TGCAGTGCGGCCCGGCCACGGACAGGGCGTAATAGCAATCAGCCCCAGCATTTT CSAARPRTGRNSNQPQHF TRBV20-1 NA TRBD1 TRBJ1-5
TGTGCCAGCAGTTTAAAGGGACAGTGGAATTCACCCCTCCACTTT CASSLKGQWNSPLHF TRBV27 few TRBD1 TRBJ1-6
TGCAGCGTCCGGAACGGGGTAAAGACCCAGTACTTC CSVRNGVKTQYF TRBV29-1 few NA TRBJ2-5
TGCGCCAGCAGCAGGGACAGCAAACAAGAGACCCAGTACTTC CASSRDSKQETQYF TRBV5-1 NA TRBD1 TRBJ2-5
TGTGCCAGCAGCTACAACGGAGGGACAGCCTCAAACTATGGCTACACCTTC CASSYNGGTASNYGYTF TRBV28 NA TRBD1 TRBJ1-2
TGTGCCAGTAAAGCCGGCAATCAGCCCCAGCATTTT CASKAGNQPQHF TRBV19 few NA TRBJ1-5
TGTGCCAGCAGCTTGGCATTGGGCAGGGACAACACTGAAGCTTTCTTT CASSLALGRDNTEAFF TRBV5-6 few NA TRBJ1-1
TGTGCCAGTAGTACCGGACAGGGAAGACTTGGCTATGGCTACACCTTC CASSTGQGRLGYGYTF TRBV19 few TRBD1 TRBJ1-2